This TCR beta chain emerged from a study of metastatic and nonmetastatic thyroid tumors. As for the study in general: Comparison of repertoires was carried out across blood and tumor or nodule tissue from malignant and benign thyroid patients.

With respect to this clone: No antigen is known for it.

Per the original methods: The authors used CDR3 differences across clinicopathological groups to build a distant-metastasis classifier for papillary thyroid cancer. TCRdb ran MiXCR on the PCR reads. The V and J calls reflect TCRdb's pipeline rather than the authors' work. This table has about 62,000 clones, 4% to 4.5% appearing once. Thyroid surgery was preceded by no treatment in any patient. Germline V CDR1 and CDR2: SNHLY, FYNNEI. The germline V and J ends were trimmed by 4 bases and 4 bases, with 10 bases remaining between them. The CDR3 is 13 residues long. Study results and caveats: When malignant thyroid tumors were compared with benign nodules, TCR beta diversity was reportedly significantly higher in the malignant tumors. This held in both blood and tumor samples.

Specimen: blood. The chain has TRBV2 and TRBJ2-5; D gene uncertain. This clonotype was sampled from a female donor with papillary thyroid cancer or a benign thyroid nodule (not recorded which). Some clones in this sample may be carry-over from other donors' samples. The CDR3 DNA reads as TGTGCCAGCAGTGTCCTGGGTGGAGAGACCCAGTACTTC. Its protein product is CASSVLGGETQYF.